Following are 16 T cell receptor beta chains from one sample sequenced in a study of CD8 T cells in ankylosing spondylitis. Study-level findings and limits: A motif of roughly 8 highly homologous TCR beta variants was seen as apparently characteristic of ankylosing spondylitis blood.

Which antigens these TCRs recognize remains unknown. From the 5' RACE reads, TCRdb called clonotypes with MiXCR, one entry per CDR3 protein. The data hold roughly 450,000 distinct CDR3 sequences, with around 26% observed a single time. Sequencing was performed on blood, either unsorted or a sorted T cell fraction (not recorded which). These TCRs come from a male donor with ankylosing spondylitis.

This rearrangement joins TRBV10-3 to TRBJ2-5; D possibly corresponds to TRBD1 (5 bases). From germline, CDR1 is ENHRY and CDR2 SYGVKD. V was pared by 5 bases and J by 1 base, with 11 bases between. This CDR3 spans 14 amino acids. The CDR3 spells CAISRQGFQETQYF. CDR3 in DNA: TGTGCCATCAGTCGTCAGGGATTCCAAGAGACCCAGTACTTC.

V gene TRBV5-1 combines with J gene TRBJ2-5; maybe TRBD2 (5 bases). CDR1 SGHRS and CDR2 YFSETQ come from the germline V gene. This CDR3 has 14 amino acids. Trimming pared 1 base from V and 5 bases from J, leaving 12 bases between. The CDR3 loop reads CASSLLGDWETQYF. CDR3 coding DNA: TGCGCCAGCAGCTTGCTCGGGGATTGGGAGACCCAGTACTTC.

The chain is built from TRBV6-2 or TRBV6-3 and TRBJ2-7; D assignment may be TRBD1 or TRBD2 (5 bases each). This CDR3 has 15 residues. Germline V gives CDR1 MNHEY, CDR2 SVGEGT. V was shortened by 10 bases and J by 1 base, with 20 bases between the two germline ends. The CDR3 region is CATREQDLVSYEQYV. The DNA for the CDR3 is TGTGCCACCAGAGAACAGGACTTGGTGTCCTACGAGCAGTACGTC.

Only a few counts were recorded for this clonotype. The chain links TRBV18 to TRBJ2-2; no clear D. Looked up from germline, CDR1 is KGHSH and CDR2 is LQKENI. The CDR3 covers 15 residues. With 3 bases removed from V and 5 bases from J, the gap between germline ends came to 13 bases. The CDR3 here is CASSPNRPGTGELFF. In DNA, the CDR3 is TGTGCCAGCTCACCTAACCGACCTGGGACCGGGGAGCTGTTTTTT.

Ten or more counts support this clonotype. The V and J genes are TRBV12-3 or TRBV12-4 and TRBJ2-5; TRBD2 aligns across 10 bases. V gave up 6 bases and J gave up 1 base; unmatched junction bases: 5. There are 15 residues in the CDR3. This chain's CDR3 is CASSRRTSGQETQYF. The CDR3 nucleotides are TGTGCCAGCAGCCGCCGGACTAGCGGCCAAGAGACCCAGTACTTC.

The chain combines TRBV9 with TRBJ2-3; no definite D call. The CDR3 is 14 residues long. V lost 3 bases and J lost 6, with 14 bases in between. Germline V CDR1 and CDR2: SGDLS, YYNGEE. The CDR3 is CASSARQISDTQYF. DNA for the CDR3: TGTGCCAGCAGCGCCCGACAAATCAGTGATACGCAGTATTTT.

Only a few counts were recorded for this clonotype. V is TRBV12-3 or TRBV12-4 and J is TRBJ2-3, with TRBD2 matching 7 bases. The CDR3 runs 14 residues. The junction had 6 bases not matched to a gene; V was cut back by 4 bases and J by 5 bases. CDR3 region: CASSSREVRDTQYF. As DNA, the CDR3 is TGTGCCAGCAGTTCCCGGGAGGTGCGAGATACGCAGTATTTT.

The chain links TRBV2 to TRBJ2-1, with D possibly called TRBD1 or TRBD2 (5 bases each). The CDR3 is made up of 15 amino acids. V gave up 8 bases and J gave up 1 base, with 15 bases separating them. Per germline, CDR1 SNHLY and CDR2 FYNNEI. The chain's CDR3 is CASSWGKGSYNEQFF. The DNA for the CDR3 is TGTGCCAGCTCTTGGGGGAAGGGGTCCTACAATGAGCAGTTCTTC.

This clonotype was observed a handful of times. The V gene is TRBV20-1, the J gene TRBJ1-1; TRBD1 is a possible D gene (6 bases). CDR1 and CDR2 (germline): DFQATT, SNEGSKA (reference sequence). This CDR3 is built from 14 residues. Trimming pared 5 bases from V and 0 bases from J, leaving 13 bases between. The CDR3 DNA reads as TGCAGTGCTCGAGGGGGGGGGATGAACACTGAAGCTTTCTTT. The encoded protein is CSARGGGMNTEAFF.

V usage is TRBV7-9 and J usage is TRBJ2-3, with D perhaps TRBD2 (5 bases). V was cut by 5 bases and J by 3 bases, with 15 bases left in between. Germline V lookup: CDR1 SEHNR, CDR2 FQNEAQ (reference sequence). The length of the CDR3 is 15 residues. In DNA form, the CDR3 reads TGTGCCAGCAGCCCCCGGGGTATAATGACAGATACGCAGTATTTT. Translation: CASSPRGIMTDTQYF. The whole variable domain, remainder taken from reference TRBV7-9 and TRBJ2-3, is DTGVSQNPRHKITKRGQNVTFRCDPISEHNRLYWYRQTLGQGPEFLTYFQNEAQLEKSRLLSDRFSAERPKGSFSTLEIQRTEQGDSAMYLCASSPRGIMTDTQYFGPGTRLTVL.

In its sample, this clonotype was seen a few times. Here the CDR3 reads CASSVGGRGGYEQYF. The CDR3 DNA reads TGTGCCAGCAGCGTAGGAGGAAGGGGAGGCTACGAGCAGTACTTC. V usage is TRBV9 and J usage is TRBJ2-7; TRBD2 might be the D (6 bases). V was trimmed by 0 bases and J by 3 bases, leaving 13 bases between them. Germline loops: CDR1 SGDLS, CDR2 YYNGEE. The CDR3 length is 15 residues. The variable domain in full, with the rest retrieved from reference TRBV9 and TRBJ2-7, is DSGVTQTPKHLITATGQRVTLRCSPRSGDLSVYWYQQSLDQGLQFLIQYYNGEERAKGNILERFSAQQFPDLHSELNLSSLELGDSALYFCASSVGGRGGYEQYFGPGTRLTVT.

This clonotype was recorded a few times. The rearrangement joins TRBV5-1 to TRBJ2-7; 9 bases are a match to TRBD2. The CDR3 contains 14 residues. Germline values: CDR1 SGHRS, CDR2 YFSETQ. V gave up 4 bases and J gave up 3 bases; unmatched junction bases: 5. The CDR3 nucleotides read TGCGCCAGCAGCCCTCGGACTAGCGTCTACGAGCAGTACTTC. This encodes CASSPRTSVYEQYF. The full variable domain, with the rest looked up from reference TRBV5-1 and TRBJ2-7, is KAGVTQTPRYLIKTRGQQVTLSCSPISGHRSVSWYQQTPGQGLQFLFEYFSETQRNKGNFPGRFSGRQFSNSRSEMNVSTLELGDSALYLCASSPRTSVYEQYFGPGTRLTVT.

A few counts support this clonotype. The chain recombines TRBV20-1 with TRBJ1-3; D is unclear. This CDR3 contains 12 residues. V gave up 3 bases and J gave up 4 bases, with 7 bases separating them. Looked up from germline, CDR1 is DFQATT and CDR2 is SNEGSKA (reference sequence). CDR3 residues: CSARTPGNTIYF. In nucleotides, the CDR3 is TGCAGTGCTAGGACCCCCGGAAACACCATATATTTT.

The CDR3 spells CAIREPGLTGELFF. CDR3 coding DNA: TGTGCCATCCGGGAACCAGGGTTGACCGGGGAGCTGTTTTTT. The genes are TRBV19 and TRBJ2-2, with D possibly being TRBD1 or TRBD2 (5 bases each). Trimming stripped 10 bases from V and 5 bases from J, with 17 bases between. CDR3 size: 14 residues. The germline V gene encodes CDR1 LNHDA and CDR2 SQIVND (reference sequence).

This chain joins TRBV6-5 and TRBJ1-3; D is undetermined. With 0 bases removed from V and 4 bases from J, the gap between germline ends came to 7 bases. The V gene's germline CDR1 is MNHEY and CDR2 SVGAGI. The length of the CDR3 is 14 residues. CDR3 region: CASSYSSLGNTIYF. In DNA, the CDR3 is TGTGCCAGCAGTTACTCATCACTCGGAAACACCATATATTTT.

This clonotype was detected a few times. The rearrangement joins TRBV5-1 to TRBJ2-2; the D gene is possibly TRBD2 (6 bases). The germline V gene encodes CDR1 SGHRS and CDR2 YFSETQ. V lost 7 bases and J lost 4, with 11 bases in between. The CDR3 totals 13 residues. The chain's CDR3 is CASQGLTTGELFF. The CDR3 DNA reads as TGCGCCAGCCAGGGACTTACCACCGGGGAGCTGTTTTTT.